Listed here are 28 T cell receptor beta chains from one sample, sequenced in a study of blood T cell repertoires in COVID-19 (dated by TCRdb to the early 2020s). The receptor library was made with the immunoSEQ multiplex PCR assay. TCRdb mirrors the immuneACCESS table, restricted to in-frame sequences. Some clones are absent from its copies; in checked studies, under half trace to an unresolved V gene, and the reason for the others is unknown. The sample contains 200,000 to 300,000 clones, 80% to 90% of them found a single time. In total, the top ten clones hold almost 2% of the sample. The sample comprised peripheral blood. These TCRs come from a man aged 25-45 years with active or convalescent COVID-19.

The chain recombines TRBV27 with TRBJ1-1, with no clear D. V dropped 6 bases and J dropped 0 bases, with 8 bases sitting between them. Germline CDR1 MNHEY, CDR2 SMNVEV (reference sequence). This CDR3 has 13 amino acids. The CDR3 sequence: CASRGSMNTEAFF. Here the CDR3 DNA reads TGTGCCAGCAGGGGCAGCATGAACACTGAAGCTTTCTTT.

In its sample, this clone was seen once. The CDR3 DNA reads TGTGCCAGTAGTAAGGTCGAGGGGGGGCATGGCGGGGAGCTGTTTTTT. Protein product: CASSKVEGGHGGELFF. The V and J genes are TRBV19 and TRBJ2-2; possible D gene TRBD2, 7 bases. Germline V gene sequence: CDR1 LNHDA, CDR2 SQIVND (reference sequence). Trimming left V 4 bases short and J 7 bases short, with 19 bases between. The CDR3 totals 16 residues.

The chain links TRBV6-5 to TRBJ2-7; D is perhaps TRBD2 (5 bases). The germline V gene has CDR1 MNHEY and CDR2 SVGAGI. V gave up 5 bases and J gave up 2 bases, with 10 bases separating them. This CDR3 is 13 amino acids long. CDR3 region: CASSPTGTYEQYF. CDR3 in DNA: TGTGCCAGCAGTCCTACGGGGACCTACGAGCAGTACTTC.

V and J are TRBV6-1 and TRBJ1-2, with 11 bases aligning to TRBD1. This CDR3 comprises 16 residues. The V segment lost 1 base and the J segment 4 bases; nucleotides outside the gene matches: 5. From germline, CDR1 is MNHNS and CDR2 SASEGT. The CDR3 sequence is CASSEGTGGNSYGYTF. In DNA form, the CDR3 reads TGTGCCAGCAGTGAAGGGACAGGGGGCAATAGCTATGGCTACACCTTC.

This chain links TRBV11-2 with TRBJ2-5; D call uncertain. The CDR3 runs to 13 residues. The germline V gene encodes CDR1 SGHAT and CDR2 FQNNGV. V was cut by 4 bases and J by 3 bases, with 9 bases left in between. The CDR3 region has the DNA TGTGCCAGCAGCTCACCCACGGAAGAGACCCAGTACTTC. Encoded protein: CASSSPTEETQYF.

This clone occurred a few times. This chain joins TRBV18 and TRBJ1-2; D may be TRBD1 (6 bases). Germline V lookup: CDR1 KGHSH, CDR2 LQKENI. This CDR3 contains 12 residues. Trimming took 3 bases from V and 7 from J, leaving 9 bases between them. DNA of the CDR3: TGTGCCAGCTCACCCAACAGGGCTGGCTACACCTTC. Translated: CASSPNRAGYTF.

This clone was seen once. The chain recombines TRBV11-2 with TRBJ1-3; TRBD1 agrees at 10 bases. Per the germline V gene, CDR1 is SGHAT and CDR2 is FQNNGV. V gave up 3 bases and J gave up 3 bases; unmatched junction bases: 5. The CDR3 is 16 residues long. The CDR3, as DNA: TGTGCCAGCAGCTTGGCGGGACAGGGGAATGGAAACACCATATATTTT. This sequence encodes CASSLAGQGNGNTIYF.

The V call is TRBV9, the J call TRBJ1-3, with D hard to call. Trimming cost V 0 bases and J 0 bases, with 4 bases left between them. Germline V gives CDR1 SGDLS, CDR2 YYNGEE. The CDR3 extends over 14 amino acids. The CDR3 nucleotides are TGTGCCAGCAGCGTAGGTAACTCTGGAAACACCATATATTTT. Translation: CASSVGNSGNTIYF.

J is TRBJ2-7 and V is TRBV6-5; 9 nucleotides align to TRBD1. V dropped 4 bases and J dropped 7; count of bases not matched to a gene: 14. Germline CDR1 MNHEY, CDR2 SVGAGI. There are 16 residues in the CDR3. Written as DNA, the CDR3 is TGTGCCAGCAGTTCCCTCGGGACAGGGAATGTGGGGGAGCAGTACTTC. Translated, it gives CASSSLGTGNVGEQYF.

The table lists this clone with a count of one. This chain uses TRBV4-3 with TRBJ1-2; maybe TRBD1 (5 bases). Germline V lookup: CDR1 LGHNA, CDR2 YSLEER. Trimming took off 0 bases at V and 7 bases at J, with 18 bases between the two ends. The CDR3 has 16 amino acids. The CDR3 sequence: CASSQDSQGRFSGYTF. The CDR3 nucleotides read TGCGCCAGCAGCCAAGATTCCCAGGGTCGGTTTAGTGGCTACACCTTC.

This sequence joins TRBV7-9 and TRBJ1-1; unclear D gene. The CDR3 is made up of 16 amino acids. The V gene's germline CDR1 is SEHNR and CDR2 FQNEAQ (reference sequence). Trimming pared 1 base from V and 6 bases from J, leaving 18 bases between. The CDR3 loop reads CASSLVLGPKRAEAFF. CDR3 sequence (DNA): TGTGCCAGCAGCTTAGTTTTAGGGCCCAAGCGGGCTGAAGCTTTCTTT.

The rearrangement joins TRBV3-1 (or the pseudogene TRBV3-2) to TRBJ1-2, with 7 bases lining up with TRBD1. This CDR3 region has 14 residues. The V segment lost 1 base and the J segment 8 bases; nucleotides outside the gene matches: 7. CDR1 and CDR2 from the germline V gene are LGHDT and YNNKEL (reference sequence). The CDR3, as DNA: TGTGCCAGCAGCCAAGGGAGAGTACAGGGGGGCTACACCTTC. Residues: CASSQGRVQGGYTF.

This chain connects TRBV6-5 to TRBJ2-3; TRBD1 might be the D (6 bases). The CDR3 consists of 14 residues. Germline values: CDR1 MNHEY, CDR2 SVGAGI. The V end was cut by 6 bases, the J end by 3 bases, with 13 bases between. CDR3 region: CASRVEGGTDTQYF. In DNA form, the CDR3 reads TGTGCCAGCAGAGTCGAAGGGGGAACAGATACGCAGTATTTT.

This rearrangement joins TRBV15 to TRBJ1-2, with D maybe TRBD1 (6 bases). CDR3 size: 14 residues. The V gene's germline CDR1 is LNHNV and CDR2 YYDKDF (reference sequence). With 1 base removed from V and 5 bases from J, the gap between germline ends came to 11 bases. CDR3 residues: CATSRVPGQYGYTF. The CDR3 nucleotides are TGTGCCACCAGCAGAGTCCCCGGACAGTATGGCTACACCTTC.

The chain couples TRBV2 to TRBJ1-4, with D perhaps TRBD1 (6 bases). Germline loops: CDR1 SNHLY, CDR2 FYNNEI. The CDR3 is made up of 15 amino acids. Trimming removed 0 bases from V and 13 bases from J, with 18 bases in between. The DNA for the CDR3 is TGTGCCAGCAGTGAAGCGGCAGGGGCGCGGATCGGACTGTTTTTT. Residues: CASSEAAGARIGLFF.

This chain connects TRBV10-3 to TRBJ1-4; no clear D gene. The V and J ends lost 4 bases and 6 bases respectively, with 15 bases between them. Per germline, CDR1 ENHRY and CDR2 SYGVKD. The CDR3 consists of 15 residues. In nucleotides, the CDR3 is TGTGCCATCAGTGCGGGGATGGGAAGGGATGAAAAACTGTTTTTT. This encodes CAISAGMGRDEKLFF.

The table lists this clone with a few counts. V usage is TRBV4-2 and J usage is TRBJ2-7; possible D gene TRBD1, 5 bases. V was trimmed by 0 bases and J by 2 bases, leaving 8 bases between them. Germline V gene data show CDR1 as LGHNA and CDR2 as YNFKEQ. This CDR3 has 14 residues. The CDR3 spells CASSQEDTAYEQYF. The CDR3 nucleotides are TGTGCCAGCAGCCAAGAGGACACTGCCTACGAGCAGTACTTC.

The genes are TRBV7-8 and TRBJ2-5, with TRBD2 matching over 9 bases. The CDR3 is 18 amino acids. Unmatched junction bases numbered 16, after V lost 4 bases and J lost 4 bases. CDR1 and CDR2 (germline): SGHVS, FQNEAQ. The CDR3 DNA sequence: TGTGCCAGCAGCTCCCCAAATCCGAGCGGGGGGCTGGTAGAGACCCAGTACTTC. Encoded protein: CASSSPNPSGGLVETQYF. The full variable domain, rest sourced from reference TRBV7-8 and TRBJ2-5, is GAGVSQSPRYKVAKRGQDVALRCDPISGHVSLFWYQQALGQGPEFLTYFQNEAQLDKSGLPSDRFFAERPEGSVSTLKIQRTQQEDSAVYLCASSSPNPSGGLVETQYFGPGTRLLVL.

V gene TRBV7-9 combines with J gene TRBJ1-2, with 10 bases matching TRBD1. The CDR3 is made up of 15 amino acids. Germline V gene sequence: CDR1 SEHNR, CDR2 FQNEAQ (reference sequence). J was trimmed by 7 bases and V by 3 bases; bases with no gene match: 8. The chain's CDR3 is CASSLTGQGETGYTF. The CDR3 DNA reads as TGTGCCAGCAGCTTGACTGGACAGGGGGAGACTGGCTACACCTTC. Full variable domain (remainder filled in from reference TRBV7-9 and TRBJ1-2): DTGVSQNPRHKITKRGQNVTFRCDPISEHNRLYWYRQTLGQGPEFLTYFQNEAQLEKSRLLSDRFSAERPKGSFSTLEIQRTEQGDSAMYLCASSLTGQGETGYTFGSGTRLTVV.

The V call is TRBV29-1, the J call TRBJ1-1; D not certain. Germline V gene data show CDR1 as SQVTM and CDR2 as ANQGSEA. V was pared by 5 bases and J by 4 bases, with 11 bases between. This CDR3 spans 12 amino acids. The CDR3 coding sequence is TGCAGCGTTCAAGGGAGAGGCACTGAAGCTTTCTTT. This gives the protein CSVQGRGTEAFF.

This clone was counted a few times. Here the CDR3 reads CASSFSTGGNGYTF. DNA for the CDR3: TGTGCCAGTAGTTTCTCGACAGGGGGCAATGGCTACACCTTC. The gene calls are TRBV19 and TRBJ1-2; 10 bases are a match to TRBD1. Germline-derived CDR1 and CDR2 are LNHDA and SQIVND (reference sequence). The CDR3 has 14 residues. With 5 bases clipped from V and 6 bases from J, the junction kept 6 bases outside the gene matches.

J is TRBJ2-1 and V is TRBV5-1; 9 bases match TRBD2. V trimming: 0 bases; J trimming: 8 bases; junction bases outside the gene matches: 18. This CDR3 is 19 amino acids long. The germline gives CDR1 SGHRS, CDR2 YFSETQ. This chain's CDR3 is CASSLGSGGAYSFLDEQFF. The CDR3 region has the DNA TGCGCCAGCAGCTTGGGTAGCGGGGGAGCGTATAGCTTTTTGGATGAGCAGTTCTTC.

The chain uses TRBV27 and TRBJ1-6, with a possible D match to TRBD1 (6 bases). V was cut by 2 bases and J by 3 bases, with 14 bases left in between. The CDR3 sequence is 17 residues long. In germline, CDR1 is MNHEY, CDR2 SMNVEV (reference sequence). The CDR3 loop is CASSLSRGTYYNSPLHF. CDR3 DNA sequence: TGTGCCAGCAGTTTAAGTAGGGGGACCTACTATAATTCACCCCTCCACTTT.

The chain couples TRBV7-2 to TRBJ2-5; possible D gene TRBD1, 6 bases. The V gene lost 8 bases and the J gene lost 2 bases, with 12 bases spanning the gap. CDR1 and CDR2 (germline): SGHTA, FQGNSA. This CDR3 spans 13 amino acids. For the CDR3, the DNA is TGTGCCAGCGACAGGACGGTTCAAGAGACCCAGTACTTC. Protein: CASDRTVQETQYF.

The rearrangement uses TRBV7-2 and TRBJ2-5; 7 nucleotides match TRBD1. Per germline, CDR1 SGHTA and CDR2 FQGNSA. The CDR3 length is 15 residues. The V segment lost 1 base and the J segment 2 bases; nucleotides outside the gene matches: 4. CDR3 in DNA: TGTGCCAGCAGCTTAGAGGGGACAGCTCAAGAGACCCAGTACTTC. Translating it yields CASSLEGTAQETQYF.

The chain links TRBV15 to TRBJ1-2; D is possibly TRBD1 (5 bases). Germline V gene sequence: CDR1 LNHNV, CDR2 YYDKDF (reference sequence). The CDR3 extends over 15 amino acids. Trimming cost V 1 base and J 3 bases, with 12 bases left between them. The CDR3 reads CATSRGPTGDYGYTF. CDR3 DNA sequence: TGTGCCACCAGCAGAGGACCGACGGGGGACTATGGCTACACCTTC. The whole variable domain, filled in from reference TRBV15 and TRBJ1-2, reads DAMVIQNPRYQVTQFGKPVTLSCSQTLNHNVMYWYQQKSSQAPKLLFHYYDKDFNNEADTPDNFQSRRPNTSFCFLDIRSPGLGDTAMYLCATSRGPTGDYGYTFGSGTRLTVV.

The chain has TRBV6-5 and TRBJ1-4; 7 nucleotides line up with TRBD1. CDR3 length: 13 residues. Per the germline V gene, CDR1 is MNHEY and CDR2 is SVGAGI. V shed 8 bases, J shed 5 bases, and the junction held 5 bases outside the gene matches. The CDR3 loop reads CASLDRFNEKLFF. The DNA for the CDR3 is TGTGCCAGCTTGGACAGGTTCAATGAAAAACTGTTTTTT.

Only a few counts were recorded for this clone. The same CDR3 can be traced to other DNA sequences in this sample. CDR3 DNA sequence: TGCGCCAGCAGCCCCCGCGGTGGAGATACGCAGTATTTT. This encodes CASSPRGGDTQYF. The rearrangement joins TRBV5-1 to TRBJ2-3, with D unclear. V shed 4 bases and J shed 5 bases, with 11 bases lying between them. CDR3 length equals 13 residues. CDR1 and CDR2 from the germline V gene are SGHRS and YFSETQ.